This T cell receptor beta chain was found in a study of tumor-infiltrating lymphocytes in primary liver carcinoma. The study co-extracted DNA and RNA from about 20-30 mg of unsorted bulk tissue. Those sampled were patients whose primary liver carcinoma was treated by surgical resection. The patients lived with chronic HBV infection and had not yet received any treatment. Regarding the study as a whole: Tumor top-250-clone fraction significantly exceeded that of blood (p = 0.039). A small share of top clones, only about 7-24%, was found in all five tumor regions.

From around 530 ng of total RNA, TCR beta-specific cDNA was reverse-transcribed using a constant-region primer. Modified slightly, ARM-PCR produced TCR beta libraries over three nested multiplex PCR rounds. With TRBV1-TRBV30 forward primers and a C-beta reverse primer, the first two PCR rounds were run for roughly 10 cycles each. TCRdb independently ran MiXCR on the multiplex PCR reads; one entry per CDR3 protein. Among under 25,000 distinct CDR3 sequences listed, over 60% were seen once. This clonotype was seen many times. Its antigen is currently unknown. CDR1 is KGHDR and CDR2 is SFDVKD in the germline V gene. CDR3 length: 16 amino acids. The ends lost 1 base at V and 3 bases at J; junction bases unmatched: 7.

Sequenced sample: liver tumor tissue from sampling region 5. The subset here: tumor region T5, tumor centre. The chain is built from TRBV24-1 and TRBJ2-5; 7 bases map to TRBD2. The TCR was taken from a woman in her 30s with primary liver carcinoma and hepatitis B virus infection. CDR3 in DNA: TGTGCCACCAGTGATTTCCAAAGCGGGGCTAAAGAGACCCAGTACTTC. Its translation: CATSDFQSGAKETQYF.